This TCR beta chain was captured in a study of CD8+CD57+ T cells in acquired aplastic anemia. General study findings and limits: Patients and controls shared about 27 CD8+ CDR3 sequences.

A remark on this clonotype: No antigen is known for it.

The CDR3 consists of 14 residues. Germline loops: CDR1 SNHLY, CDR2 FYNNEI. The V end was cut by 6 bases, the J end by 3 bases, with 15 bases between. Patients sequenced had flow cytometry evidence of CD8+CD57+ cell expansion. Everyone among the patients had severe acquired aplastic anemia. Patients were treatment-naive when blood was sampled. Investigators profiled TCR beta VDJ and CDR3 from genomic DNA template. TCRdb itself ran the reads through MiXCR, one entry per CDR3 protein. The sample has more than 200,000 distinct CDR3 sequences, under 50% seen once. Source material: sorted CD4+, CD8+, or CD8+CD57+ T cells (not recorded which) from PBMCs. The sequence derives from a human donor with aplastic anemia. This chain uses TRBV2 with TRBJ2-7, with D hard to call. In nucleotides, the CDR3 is TGTGCCAGCAGCTTGGTGCTGGGTGGCTACGAGCAGTACTTC. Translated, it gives CASSLVLGGYEQYF.